What follows are 6 T cell receptor beta chains derived from one specimen sequenced in a study of T cells expressing NK-cell markers. TCRdb reprocessed the 5' RACE reads, with one entry per CDR3 protein and no DNA. The table for this sample gives 550,000 to 600,000 distinct CDR3 sequences. Sequencing input: blood T cells: a sorted CD56 or NKG2C T cell subset, CD4+ or CD8+ T cells, or bulk PBMC T cells (not recorded which). The receptors shown here come from a man in his late teens or twenties in good health.

The chain uses TRBV7-2 and TRBJ1-4; TCRdb outputs TRBD1, but without DNA this stays unchecked. CDR3 size: 14 residues. Looked up from germline, CDR1 is SGHTA and CDR2 is FQGNSA. CDR3 region: CASSETGGNEKLFF. The whole variable domain, filled in from reference TRBV7-2 and TRBJ1-4, reads GAGVSQSPSNKVTEKGKDVELRCDPISGHTALYWYRQSLGQGLEFLIYFQGNSAPDKSGLPSDRFSAERTGGSVSTLTIQRTQQEDSAVYLCASSETGGNEKLFFGSGTQLSVL.

The chain combines TRBV7-9 with TRBJ2-1. CDR1 SEHNR and CDR2 FQNEAQ come from the germline V gene (reference sequence). The CDR3 has 14 residues. CDR3 amino acids: CASSPRSSYNEQFF.

The chain links TRBV9 to TRBJ2-1; the D call from TCRdb, TRBD2, cannot be confirmed without DNA. Germline V gives CDR1 SGDLS, CDR2 YYNGEE. The CDR3 spans 16 residues. The CDR3 here is CASSVEPGLLFNEQFF.

The chain is built from TRBV5-1 and TRBJ2-3; lacking DNA, the TRBD1 call made by TCRdb goes unchecked. This CDR3 contains 16 residues. The germline V gene encodes CDR1 SGHRS and CDR2 YFSETQ. The CDR3 is CASSLEVAGGGDTQYF.

This chain uses TRBV24-1 with TRBJ2-1; TCRdb lists TRBD1, though no DNA is available to test this call. CDR1 is KGHDR and CDR2 is SFDVKD in the germline V gene. The CDR3 length is 15 residues. The CDR3 loop is CATSEAGTGTNEQFF.

V gene TRBV12-3 or TRBV12-4 combines with J gene TRBJ1-6; lacking DNA, the TRBD1 call made by TCRdb goes unchecked. The CDR3 spans 16 residues. The CDR3 loop reads CASRPGPSVYNSPLHF.